The text below deals with one T cell receptor beta chain. Antigen unknown. This sample stems from a study of CD8 T cells in Susac syndrome. Study-wide context: The Susac syndrome patients that were sequenced included 5 or 6 with active disease and under ten in remission.

The CDR3 runs to 14 residues. The germline V gene has CDR1 DFQATT and CDR2 SNEGSKA (reference sequence). With 6 bases removed from V and 0 bases from J, the gap between germline ends came to 13 bases. While CD8+ and CD4+ T cells were isolated negatively, TEMRA cells were enriched by FACS. With random hexamers, reverse transcription was performed on roughly 0.5 to 1 ug of RNA. Amplification of TCR beta CDR3 was carried out by immunoSEQ multiplex PCR, which covered 54 Vbeta and 13 Jbeta segments. TCRdb independently ran MiXCR on the immunoSEQ multiplex PCR reads; one entry per CDR3 protein. Of 110,000 to 150,000 distinct CDR3 sequences in the sample, approximately 95% were seen once. Study-wide points: The authors found no clonal expansion in Susac syndrome CD4+ T cell repertoires.

Sequenced input: CD4+ T cells from PBMCs. This TCR came from a human donor with Susac syndrome. V gene TRBV20-1 combines with J gene TRBJ2-3, with a weak D call TRBD2 (5 bases). The CDR3 protein is CSARAGGSTDTQYF. The CDR3 DNA reads as TGCAGTGCACGGGCAGGCGGGAGCACAGATACGCAGTATTTT.